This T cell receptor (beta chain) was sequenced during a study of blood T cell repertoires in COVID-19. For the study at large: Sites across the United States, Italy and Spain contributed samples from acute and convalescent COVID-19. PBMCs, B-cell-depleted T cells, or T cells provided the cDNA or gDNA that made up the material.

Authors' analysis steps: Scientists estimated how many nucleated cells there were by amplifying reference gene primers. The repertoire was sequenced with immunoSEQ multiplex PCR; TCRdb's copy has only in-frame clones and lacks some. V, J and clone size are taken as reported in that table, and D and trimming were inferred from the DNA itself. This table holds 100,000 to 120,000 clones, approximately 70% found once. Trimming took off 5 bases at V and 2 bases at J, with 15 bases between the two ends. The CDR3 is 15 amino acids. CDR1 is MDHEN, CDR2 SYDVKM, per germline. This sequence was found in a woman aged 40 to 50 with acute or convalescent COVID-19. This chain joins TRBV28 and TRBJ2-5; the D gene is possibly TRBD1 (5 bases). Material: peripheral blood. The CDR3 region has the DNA TGTGCCAGCAGTCCCTCGGGCGGACAACAAGAGACCCAGTACTTC. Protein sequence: CASSPSGGQQETQYF. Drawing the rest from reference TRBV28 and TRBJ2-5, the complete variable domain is DVKVTQSSRYLVKRTGEKVFLECVQDMDHENMFWYRQDPGLGLRLIYFSYDVKMKEKGDIPEGYSVSREKKERFSLILESASTNQTSMYLCASSPSGGQQETQYFGPGTRLLVL.